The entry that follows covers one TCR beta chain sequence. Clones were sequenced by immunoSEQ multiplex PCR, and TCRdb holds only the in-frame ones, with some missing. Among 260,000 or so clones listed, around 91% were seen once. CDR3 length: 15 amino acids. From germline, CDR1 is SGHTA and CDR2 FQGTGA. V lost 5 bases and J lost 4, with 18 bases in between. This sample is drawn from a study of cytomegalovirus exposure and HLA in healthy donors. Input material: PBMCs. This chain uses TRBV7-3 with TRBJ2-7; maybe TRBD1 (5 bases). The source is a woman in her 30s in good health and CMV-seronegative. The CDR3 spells CASSPLGPKVYEQYF. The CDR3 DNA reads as TGTGCCAGCAGCCCCCTGGGGCCAAAGGTTTACGAGCAGTACTTC. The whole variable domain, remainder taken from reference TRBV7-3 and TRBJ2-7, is GAGVSQTPSNKVTEKGKYVELRCDPISGHTALYWYRQSLGQGPEFLIYFQGTGAADDSGLPNDRFFAVRPEGSVSTLKIQRTERGDSAVYLCASSPLGPKVYEQYFGPGTRLTVT.